This T cell receptor (beta chain) was recovered during a study of blood T cell repertoires in COVID-19. The overall study: PBMCs, B-cell-depleted T cells, or T cells were the source of the cDNA or gDNA that made up the material.

Authors' methods: The authors estimated nucleated cell counts from reference gene primer amplification. Measured with immunoSEQ multiplex PCR; TCRdb has only the in-frame clones, and not every one. V and J calls and clone size are copied from that table; D and trimming were computed from the DNA. The profile shows a few hundred thousand clones, around 87% of them singletons. Deletions cut 2 bases from V and 2 bases from J, with 13 bases between. CDR3 length: 16 amino acids. Germline V gene data show CDR1 as SGHTA and CDR2 as FQGNSA. The chain employs TRBV7-2 and TRBJ1-3, with D tentatively TRBD1 (5 bases). The TCR originated in a young woman with acute COVID-19. The source material was PBMCs or T cells enriched from blood (not recorded which). CDR3 region: CASSLQKGLPGNTIYF. The CDR3 DNA reads TGTGCCAGCAGCTTACAGAAGGGGCTACCTGGAAACACCATATATTTT. The whole variable domain, filled in from reference TRBV7-2 and TRBJ1-3, reads GAGVSQSPSNKVTEKGKDVELRCDPISGHTALYWYRQSLGQGLEFLIYFQGNSAPDKSGLPSDRFSAERTGGSVSTLTIQRTQQEDSAVYLCASSLQKGLPGNTIYFGEGSWLTVV.